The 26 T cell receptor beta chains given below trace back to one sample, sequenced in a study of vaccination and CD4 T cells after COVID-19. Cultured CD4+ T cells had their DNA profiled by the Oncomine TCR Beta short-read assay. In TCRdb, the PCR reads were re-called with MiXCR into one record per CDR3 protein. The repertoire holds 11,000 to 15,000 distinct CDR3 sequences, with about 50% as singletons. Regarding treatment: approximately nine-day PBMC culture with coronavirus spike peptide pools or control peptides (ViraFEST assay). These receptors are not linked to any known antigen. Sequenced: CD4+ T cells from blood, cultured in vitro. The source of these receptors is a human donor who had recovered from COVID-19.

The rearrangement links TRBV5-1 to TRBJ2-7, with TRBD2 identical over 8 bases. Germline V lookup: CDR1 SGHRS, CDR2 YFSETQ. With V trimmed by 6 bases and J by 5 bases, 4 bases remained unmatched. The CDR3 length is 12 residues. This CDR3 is CASTSGSDEQYF. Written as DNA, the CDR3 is TGCGCCAGCACAAGCGGGAGCGACGAGCAGTACTTC.

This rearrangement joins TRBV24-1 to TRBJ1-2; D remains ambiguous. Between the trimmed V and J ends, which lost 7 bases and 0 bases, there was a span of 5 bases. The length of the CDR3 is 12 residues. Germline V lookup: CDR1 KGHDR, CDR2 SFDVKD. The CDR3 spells CATSSTNYGYTF. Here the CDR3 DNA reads TGTGCCACCAGCAGCACTAACTATGGCTACACCTTC.

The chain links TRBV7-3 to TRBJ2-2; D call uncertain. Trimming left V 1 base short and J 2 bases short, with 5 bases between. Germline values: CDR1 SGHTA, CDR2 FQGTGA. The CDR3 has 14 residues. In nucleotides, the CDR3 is TGTGCCAGCAGCTTAATCCCAAACACCGGGGAGCTGTTTTTT. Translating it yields CASSLIPNTGELFF.

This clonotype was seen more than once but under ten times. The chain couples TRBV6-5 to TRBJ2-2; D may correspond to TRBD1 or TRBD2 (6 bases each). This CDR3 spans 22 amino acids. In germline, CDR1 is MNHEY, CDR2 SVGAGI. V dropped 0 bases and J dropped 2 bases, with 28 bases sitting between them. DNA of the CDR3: TGTGCCAGCAGTTACTCGAAAGGAAACAGGGTCGGGCTAGCGAGTAACACCGGGGAGCTGTTTTTT. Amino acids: CASSYSKGNRVGLASNTGELFF.

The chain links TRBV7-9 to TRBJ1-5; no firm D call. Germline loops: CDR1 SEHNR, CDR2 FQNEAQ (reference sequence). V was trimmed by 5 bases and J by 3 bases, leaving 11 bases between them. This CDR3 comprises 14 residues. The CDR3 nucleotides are TGTGCCAGCAGCCAAGGGAATTACAATCAGCCCCAGCATTTT. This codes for CASSQGNYNQPQHF.

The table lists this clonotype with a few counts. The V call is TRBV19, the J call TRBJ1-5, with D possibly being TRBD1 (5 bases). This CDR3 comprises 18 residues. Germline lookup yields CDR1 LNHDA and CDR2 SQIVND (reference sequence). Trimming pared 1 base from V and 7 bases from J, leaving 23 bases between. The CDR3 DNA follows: TGTGCCAGTAGTATAGCTGAGCAGGGATGGGCGTCGGGCCAGCCCCAGCATTTT. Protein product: CASSIAEQGWASGQPQHF.

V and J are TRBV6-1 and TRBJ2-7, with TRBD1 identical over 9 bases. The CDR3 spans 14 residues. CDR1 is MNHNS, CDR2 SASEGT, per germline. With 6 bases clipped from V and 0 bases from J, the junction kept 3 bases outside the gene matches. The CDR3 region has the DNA TGTGCCAGCAGATGGGGACAGGGCTCCTACGAGCAGTACTTC. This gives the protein CASRWGQGSYEQYF.

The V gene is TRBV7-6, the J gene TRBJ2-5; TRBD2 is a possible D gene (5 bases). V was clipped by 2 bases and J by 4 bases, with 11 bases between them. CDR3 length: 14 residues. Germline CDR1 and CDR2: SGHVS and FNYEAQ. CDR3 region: CASSLHEGRETQYF. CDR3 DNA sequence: TGTGCCAGCAGCTTACATGAGGGAAGAGAGACCCAGTACTTC.

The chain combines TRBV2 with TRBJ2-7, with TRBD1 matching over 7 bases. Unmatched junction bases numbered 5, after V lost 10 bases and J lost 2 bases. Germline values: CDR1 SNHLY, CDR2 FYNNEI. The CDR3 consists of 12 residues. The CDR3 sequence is CATGTAAYEQYF. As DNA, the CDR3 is TGTGCCACCGGGACAGCAGCCTACGAGCAGTACTTC.

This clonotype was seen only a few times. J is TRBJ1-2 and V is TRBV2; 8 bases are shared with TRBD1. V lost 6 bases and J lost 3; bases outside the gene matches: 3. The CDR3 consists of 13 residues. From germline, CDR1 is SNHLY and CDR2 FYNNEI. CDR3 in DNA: TGTGCCAGCAGGGCGGACAGGGACTATGGCTACACCTTC. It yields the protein CASRADRDYGYTF.

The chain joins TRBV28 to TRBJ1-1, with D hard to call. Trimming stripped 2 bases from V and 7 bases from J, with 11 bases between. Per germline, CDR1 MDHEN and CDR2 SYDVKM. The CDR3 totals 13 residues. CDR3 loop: CASSLGFQLEAFF. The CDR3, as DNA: TGTGCCAGCAGTTTAGGGTTCCAGCTTGAAGCTTTCTTT.

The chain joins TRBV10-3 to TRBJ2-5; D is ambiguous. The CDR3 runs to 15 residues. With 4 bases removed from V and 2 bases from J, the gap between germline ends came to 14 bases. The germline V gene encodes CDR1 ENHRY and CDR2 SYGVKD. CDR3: CAISGSGAAQETQYF. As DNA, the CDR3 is TGTGCCATCAGTGGGTCGGGCGCAGCACAAGAGACCCAGTACTTC.

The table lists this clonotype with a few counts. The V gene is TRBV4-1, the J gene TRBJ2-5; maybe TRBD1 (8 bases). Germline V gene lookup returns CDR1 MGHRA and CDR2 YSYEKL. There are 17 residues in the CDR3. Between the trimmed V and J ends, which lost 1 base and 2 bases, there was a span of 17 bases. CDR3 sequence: CASSQVRGRGFQETQYF. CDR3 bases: TGCGCCAGCAGCCAAGTCAGGGGGCGGGGGTTTCAAGAGACCCAGTACTTC.

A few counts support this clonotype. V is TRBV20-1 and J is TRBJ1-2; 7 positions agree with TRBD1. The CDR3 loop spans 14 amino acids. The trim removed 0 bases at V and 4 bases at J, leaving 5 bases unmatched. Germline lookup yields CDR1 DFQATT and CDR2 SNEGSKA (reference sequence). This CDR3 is CSAREPGQPYGYTF. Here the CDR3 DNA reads TGCAGTGCTAGAGAGCCGGGACAGCCCTATGGCTACACCTTC.

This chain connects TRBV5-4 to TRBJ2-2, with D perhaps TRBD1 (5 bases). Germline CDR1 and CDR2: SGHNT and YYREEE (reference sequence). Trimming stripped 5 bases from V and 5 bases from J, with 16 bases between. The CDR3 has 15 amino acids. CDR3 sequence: CASRMQGTRTGELFF. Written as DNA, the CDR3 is TGTGCCAGCAGAATGCAGGGAACTCGTACCGGGGAGCTGTTTTTT. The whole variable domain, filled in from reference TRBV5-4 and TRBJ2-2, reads ETGVTQSPTHLIKTRGQQVTLRCSSQSGHNTVSWYQQALGQGPQFIFQYYREEENGRGNFPPRFSGLQFPNYSSELNVNALELDDSALYLCASRMQGTRTGELFFGEGSRLTVL.

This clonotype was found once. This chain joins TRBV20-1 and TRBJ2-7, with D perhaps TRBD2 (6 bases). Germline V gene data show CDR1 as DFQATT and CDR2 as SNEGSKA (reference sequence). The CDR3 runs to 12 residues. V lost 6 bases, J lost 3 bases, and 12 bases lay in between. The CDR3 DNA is TGCAGTGCCCCTGAGGGAGGCTACGAGCAGTACTTC. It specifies CSAPEGGYEQYF.

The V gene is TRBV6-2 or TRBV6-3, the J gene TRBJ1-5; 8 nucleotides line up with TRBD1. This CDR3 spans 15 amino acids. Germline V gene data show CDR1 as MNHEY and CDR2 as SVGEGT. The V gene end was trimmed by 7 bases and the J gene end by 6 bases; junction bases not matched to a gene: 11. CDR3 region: CASTADRGIGQPQHF. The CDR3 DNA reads TGTGCCAGCACCGCCGACAGGGGTATTGGTCAGCCCCAGCATTTT.

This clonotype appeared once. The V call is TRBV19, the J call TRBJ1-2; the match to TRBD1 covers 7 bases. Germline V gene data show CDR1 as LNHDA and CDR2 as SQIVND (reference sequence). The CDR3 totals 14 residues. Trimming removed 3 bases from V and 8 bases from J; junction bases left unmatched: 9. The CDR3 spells CASSMEGAYLGYTF. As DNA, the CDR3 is TGTGCCAGTAGTATGGAGGGGGCTTATCTCGGCTACACCTTC.

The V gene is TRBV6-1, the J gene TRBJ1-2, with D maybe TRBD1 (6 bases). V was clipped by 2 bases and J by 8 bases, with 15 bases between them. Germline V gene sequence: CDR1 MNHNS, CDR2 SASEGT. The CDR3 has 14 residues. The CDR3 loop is CASSETGASVGYTF. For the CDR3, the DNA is TGTGCCAGCAGTGAAACGGGGGCGTCGGTCGGCTACACCTTC.

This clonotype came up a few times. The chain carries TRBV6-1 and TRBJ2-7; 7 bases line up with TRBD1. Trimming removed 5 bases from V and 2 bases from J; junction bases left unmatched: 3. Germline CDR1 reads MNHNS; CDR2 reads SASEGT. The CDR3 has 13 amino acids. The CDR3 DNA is TGTGCCAGCAGTCCCGGGACAGCCTACGAGCAGTACTTC. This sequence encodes CASSPGTAYEQYF.

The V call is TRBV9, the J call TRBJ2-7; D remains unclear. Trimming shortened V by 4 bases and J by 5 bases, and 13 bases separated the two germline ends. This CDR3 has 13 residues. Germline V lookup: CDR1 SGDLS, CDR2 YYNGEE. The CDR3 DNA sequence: TGTGCCAGCAGCCTCGGAATTTTAGACGAGCAGTACTTC. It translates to CASSLGILDEQYF.

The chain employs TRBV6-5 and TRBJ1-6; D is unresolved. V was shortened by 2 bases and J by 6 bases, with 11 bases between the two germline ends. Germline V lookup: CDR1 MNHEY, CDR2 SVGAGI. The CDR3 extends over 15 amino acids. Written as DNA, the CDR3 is TGTGCCAGCAGTTACCAACTGTGGACTAATTCACCCCTCCACTTT. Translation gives CASSYQLWTNSPLHF.

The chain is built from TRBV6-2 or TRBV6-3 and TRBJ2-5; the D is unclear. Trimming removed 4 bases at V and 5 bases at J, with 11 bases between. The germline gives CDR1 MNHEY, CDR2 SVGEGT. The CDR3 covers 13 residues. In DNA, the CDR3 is TGTGCCAGCAGTTCGAAGGAAAGGGAGACCCAGTACTTC. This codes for CASSSKERETQYF.

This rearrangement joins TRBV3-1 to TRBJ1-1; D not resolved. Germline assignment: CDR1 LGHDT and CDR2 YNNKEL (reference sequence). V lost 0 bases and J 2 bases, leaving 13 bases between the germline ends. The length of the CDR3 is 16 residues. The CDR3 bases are TGTGCCAGCAGCCAAGATTATACCCGAACAAACACTGAAGCTTTCTTT. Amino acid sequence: CASSQDYTRTNTEAFF.

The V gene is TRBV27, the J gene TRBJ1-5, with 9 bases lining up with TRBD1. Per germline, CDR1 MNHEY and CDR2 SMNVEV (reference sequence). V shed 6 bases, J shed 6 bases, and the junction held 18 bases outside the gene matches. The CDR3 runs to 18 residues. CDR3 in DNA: TGTGCCAGCAGACAGACAGGGGGACCGCGTTGGGACCCTCAGCCCCAGCATTTT. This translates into CASRQTGGPRWDPQPQHF.

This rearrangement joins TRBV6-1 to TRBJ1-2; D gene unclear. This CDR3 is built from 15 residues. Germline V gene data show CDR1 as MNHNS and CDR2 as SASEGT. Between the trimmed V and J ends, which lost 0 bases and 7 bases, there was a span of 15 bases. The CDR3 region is CASSEAGGIYSGYTF. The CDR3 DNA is TGTGCCAGCAGTGAAGCGGGTGGGATCTATTCTGGCTACACCTTC.